The clone carrying this T cell receptor (beta chain) was seen a few times. Its target is not known. The data originate from a study of T cell responses to AZD1222 COVID-19 vaccine. Whole-study findings and limits: Just a handful of AZD1222 recipients were seropositive at baseline. Spike-specific TCR breadth and depth both grew after two AZD1222 doses. Across spike, vaccine-associated CD4 TCRs were found, dominant at 160-218 and 743-854. A reported finding is that nearly half of spike-specific TCRs target unmutated variant regions.

Repertoires were generated with immunoSEQ multiplex PCR, while TCRdb's copy carries only in-frame clones and drops some. This sample has about 150,000 clones, with approximately 87% found just once. Germline values: CDR1 SGHRS, CDR2 YFSETQ. V shed 7 bases and J shed 3 bases, with 10 bases lying between them. CDR3 length: 12 amino acids. The origin of this receptor is an adult who received the AZD1222 COVID-19 vaccine. The specimen comprised peripheral blood, sampled 28 days after the second AZD1222 dose. The genes are TRBV5-1 and TRBJ1-1, with TRBD1 as a possible D gene (5 bases). The CDR3 reads CASGRGDTEAFF. The CDR3 nucleotides are TGCGCCAGCGGTCGGGGGGACACTGAAGCTTTCTTT.